These T cell receptor beta chains were read from a single sample in a study of blood T cell repertoires in COVID-19. This table comes from immunoSEQ multiplex PCR, and its TCRdb copy is limited to in-frame clones, with some not included. The repertoire holds 200,000 to 300,000 clones, with less than 90% as singletons. Sequencing input: peripheral blood. The receptor set was obtained from a man aged 55-75 years who had recovered from COVID-19. Both conserved end residues are part of each CDR3. The order of the fields is CDR3 protein, CDR3 DNA, V gene, D gene, clone size, J gene. The D gene is left open where the match is weak. The size entry is marked missing in some rows and otherwise reads once, few, many or a size class.

CDR3 protein: CAISESGGEAEQYF
CDR3 DNA: TGTGCCATCAGTGAGTCGGGGGGGGAGGCCGAGCAGTACTTC
V gene: TRBV10-3
D gene: TRBD2
clone size: -
J gene: TRBJ2-7

CDR3 protein: CASSTGGIGNTIYF
CDR3 DNA: TGTGCCAGTAGTACCGGGGGAATTGGAAACACCATATATTTT
V gene: TRBV19
D gene: -
clone size: -
J gene: TRBJ1-3

CDR3 protein: CASNMRGRTDTQYF
CDR3 DNA: TGCGCCAGCAATATGAGGGGGCGGACAGATACGCAGTATTTT
V gene: TRBV5-1
D gene: TRBD1
clone size: -
J gene: TRBJ2-3

CDR3 protein: CASSTSKGQGDEKLFF
CDR3 DNA: TGTGCCAGCAGTACCTCGAAGGGACAGGGGGACGAAAAACTGTTTTTT
V gene: TRBV9
D gene: TRBD1
clone size: -
J gene: TRBJ1-4

CDR3 protein: CASTGRERGDTDTQYF
CDR3 DNA: TGTGCCAGTACCGGGCGGGAGCGGGGGGACACAGATACGCAGTATTTT
V gene: TRBV19
D gene: TRBD2
clone size: -
J gene: TRBJ2-3

CDR3 protein: CASSPIGTGGNNSPLHF
CDR3 DNA: TGTGCCAGCAGTCCCATAGGGACAGGGGGCAATAATTCACCCCTCCACTTT
V gene: TRBV6-6
D gene: TRBD1
clone size: -
J gene: TRBJ1-6

CDR3 protein: CASSSIIGTVDYEQYF
CDR3 DNA: TGTGCCAGCAGCTCCATAATCGGGACAGTCGACTACGAGCAGTACTTC
V gene: TRBV5-6
D gene: TRBD1
clone size: -
J gene: TRBJ2-7

CDR3 protein: CASNQGTGVNGANVLTF
CDR3 DNA: TGTGCCAGTAACCAGGGAACAGGGGTGAATGGGGCCAACGTCCTGACTTTC
V gene: TRBV19
D gene: TRBD1
clone size: once
J gene: TRBJ2-6

CDR3 protein: CASSQATGRYTEAFF
CDR3 DNA: TGTGCCAGCAGCCAAGCGACAGGACGGTACACTGAAGCTTTCTTT
V gene: TRBV4-2
D gene: -
clone size: -
J gene: TRBJ1-1

CDR3 protein: CASSLGGDSIRFF
CDR3 DNA: TGTGCCAGCAGCTTAGGGGGAGACTCAATACGGTTCTTC
V gene: TRBV7-9
D gene: -
clone size: -
J gene: TRBJ2-1

CDR3 protein: CASSYFTGSYGYTF
CDR3 DNA: TGTGCCAGCAGTTACTTTACAGGGAGCTATGGCTACACCTTC
V gene: TRBV6-6
D gene: -
clone size: -
J gene: TRBJ1-2

CDR3 protein: CATSATGGRDYGYTF
CDR3 DNA: TGTGCCACCAGCGCCACAGGGGGCAGGGACTATGGCTACACCTTC
V gene: TRBV15
D gene: TRBD1
clone size: few
J gene: TRBJ1-2

CDR3 protein: CASSPPSRTQYF
CDR3 DNA: TGTGCCAGCAGTCCCCCTTCCAGGACCCAGTACTTC
V gene: TRBV12-3/TRBV12-4
D gene: -
clone size: once
J gene: TRBJ2-5

CDR3 protein: CATSDRGNEQFF
CDR3 DNA: TGTGCCACCAGTGACAGGGGTAATGAGCAGTTCTTC
V gene: TRBV24-1
D gene: -
clone size: -
J gene: TRBJ2-1

CDR3 protein: CSVGRGARGYTF
CDR3 DNA: TGCAGCGTTGGCAGGGGGGCTCGAGGCTACACCTTC
V gene: TRBV29-1
D gene: TRBD1
clone size: -
J gene: TRBJ1-2

CDR3 protein: CASSLAVAARAGELFF
CDR3 DNA: TGTGCCAGCAGCTTAGCGGTAGCGGCACGCGCCGGGGAGCTGTTTTTT
V gene: TRBV7-6
D gene: -
clone size: -
J gene: TRBJ2-2

CDR3 protein: CASSRSGSTDTQYF
CDR3 DNA: TGTGCCAGCAGCCGTAGCGGAAGCACAGATACGCAGTATTTT
V gene: TRBV3-1/TRBV3-2
D gene: -
clone size: -
J gene: TRBJ2-3

CDR3 protein: CASRLDSHLGYF
CDR3 DNA: TGTGCCAGCAGGCTGGACAGCCACCTAGGGTACTTC
V gene: TRBV6-5
D gene: -
clone size: once
J gene: TRBJ2-7

CDR3 protein: CASSAFWGKGAYEQYF
CDR3 DNA: TGTGCCAGCAGTGCTTTTTGGGGAAAAGGGGCCTACGAGCAGTACTTC
V gene: TRBV2
D gene: -
clone size: -
J gene: TRBJ2-7

CDR3 protein: CASQTGGSNQPQHF
CDR3 DNA: TGTGCCAGTCAAACAGGGGGCAGCAATCAGCCCCAGCATTTT
V gene: TRBV19
D gene: TRBD1
clone size: -
J gene: TRBJ1-5